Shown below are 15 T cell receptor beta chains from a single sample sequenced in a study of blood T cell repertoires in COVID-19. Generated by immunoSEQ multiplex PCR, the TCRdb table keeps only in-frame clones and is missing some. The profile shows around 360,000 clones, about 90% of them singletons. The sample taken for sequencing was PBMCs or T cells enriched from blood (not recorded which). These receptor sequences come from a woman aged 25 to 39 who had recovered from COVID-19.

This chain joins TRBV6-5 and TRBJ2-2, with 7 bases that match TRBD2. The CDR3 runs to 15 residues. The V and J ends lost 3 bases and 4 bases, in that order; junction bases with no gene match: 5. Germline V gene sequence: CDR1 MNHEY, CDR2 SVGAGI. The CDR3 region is CASSYTGGSTGELFF. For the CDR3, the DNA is TGTGCCAGCAGTTATACGGGGGGAAGCACCGGGGAGCTGTTTTTT.

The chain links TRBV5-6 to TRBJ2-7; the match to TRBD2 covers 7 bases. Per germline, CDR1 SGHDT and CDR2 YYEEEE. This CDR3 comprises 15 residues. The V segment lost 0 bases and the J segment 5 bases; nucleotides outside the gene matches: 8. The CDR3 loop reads CASSLVRVRGDEQYF. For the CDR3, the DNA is TGTGCCAGCAGCTTGGTCCGGGTTCGGGGGGACGAGCAGTACTTC.

The CDR3 DNA follows: TGTGCCAGCAGCCAAGATCTGGTGCAGGGGATGGAGACCCAGTACTTC. Translated, it gives CASSQDLVQGMETQYF. This chain links TRBV4-2 with TRBJ2-5; possible D gene TRBD1, 6 bases. This CDR3 region has 16 residues. Germline CDR1 reads LGHNA; CDR2 reads YNFKEQ. With 0 bases removed from V and 5 bases from J, the gap between germline ends came to 16 bases.

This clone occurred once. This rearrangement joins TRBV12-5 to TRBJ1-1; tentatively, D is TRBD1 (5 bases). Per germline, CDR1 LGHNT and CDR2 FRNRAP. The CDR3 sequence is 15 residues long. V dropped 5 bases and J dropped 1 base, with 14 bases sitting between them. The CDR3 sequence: CASGARQFRNTEAFF. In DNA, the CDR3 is TGTGCTAGTGGTGCCCGACAGTTTAGGAACACTGAAGCTTTCTTT.

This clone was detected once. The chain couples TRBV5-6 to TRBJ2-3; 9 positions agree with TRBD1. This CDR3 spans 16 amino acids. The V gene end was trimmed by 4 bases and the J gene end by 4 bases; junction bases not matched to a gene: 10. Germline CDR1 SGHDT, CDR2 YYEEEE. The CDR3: CASSNPGQGRADTQYF. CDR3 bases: TGTGCCAGCAGCAATCCGGGACAGGGTCGGGCAGATACGCAGTATTTT. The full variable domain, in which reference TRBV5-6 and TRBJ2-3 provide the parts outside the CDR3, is DAGVTQSPTHLIKTRGQQVTLRCSPKSGHDTVSWYQQALGQGPQFIFQYYEEEERQRGNFPDRFSGHQFPNYSSELNVNALLLGDSALYLCASSNPGQGRADTQYFGPGTRLTVL.

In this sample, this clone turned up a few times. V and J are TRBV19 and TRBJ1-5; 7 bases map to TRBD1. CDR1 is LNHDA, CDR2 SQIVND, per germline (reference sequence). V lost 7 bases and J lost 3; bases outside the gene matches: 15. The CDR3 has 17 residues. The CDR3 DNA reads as TGTGCCAGTACTGGTCTGACGACAGGGAAATCCAATCAGCCCCAGCATTTT. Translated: CASTGLTTGKSNQPQHF.

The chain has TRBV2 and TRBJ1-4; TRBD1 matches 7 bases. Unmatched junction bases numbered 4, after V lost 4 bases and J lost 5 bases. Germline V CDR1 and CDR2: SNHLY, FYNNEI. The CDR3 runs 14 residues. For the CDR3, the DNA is TGTGCCAGCAGTGGCGGGACAGCGAATGAAAAACTGTTTTTT. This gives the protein CASSGGTANEKLFF.

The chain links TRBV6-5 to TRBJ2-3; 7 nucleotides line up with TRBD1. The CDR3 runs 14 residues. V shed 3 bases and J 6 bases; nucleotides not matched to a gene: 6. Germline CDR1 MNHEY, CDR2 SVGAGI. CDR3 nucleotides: TGTGCCAGCAGTTATCAGGGGGTCTCGGATACGCAGTATTTT. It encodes CASSYQGVSDTQYF.

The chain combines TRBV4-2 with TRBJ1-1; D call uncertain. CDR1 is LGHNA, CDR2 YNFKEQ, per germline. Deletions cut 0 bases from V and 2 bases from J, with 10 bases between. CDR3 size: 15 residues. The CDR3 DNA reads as TGTGCCAGCAGCCAAGATCACTTTCGAAACACTGAAGCTTTCTTT. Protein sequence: CASSQDHFRNTEAFF.

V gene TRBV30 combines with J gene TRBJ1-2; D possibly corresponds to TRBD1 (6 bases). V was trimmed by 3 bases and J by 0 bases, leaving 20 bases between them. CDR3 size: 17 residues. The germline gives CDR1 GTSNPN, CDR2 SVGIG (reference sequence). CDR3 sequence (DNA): TGTGCCTGGAGCCTAACGGGGACACTCCTAACTAACTATGGCTACACCTTC. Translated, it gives CAWSLTGTLLTNYGYTF.

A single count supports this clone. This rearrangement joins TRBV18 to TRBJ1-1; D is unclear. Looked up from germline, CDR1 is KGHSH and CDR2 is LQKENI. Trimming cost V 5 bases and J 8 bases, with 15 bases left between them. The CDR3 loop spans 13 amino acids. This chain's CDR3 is CASSTDTRQEAFF. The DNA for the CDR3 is TGTGCCAGCTCAACCGACACCCGCCAGGAAGCTTTCTTT.

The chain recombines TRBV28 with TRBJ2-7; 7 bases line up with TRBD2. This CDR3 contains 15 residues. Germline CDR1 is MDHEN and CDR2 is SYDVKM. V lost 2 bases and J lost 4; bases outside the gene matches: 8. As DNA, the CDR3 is TGTGCCAGCAGTTTAAGTGGCGGGAGCCGATACGAGCAGTACTTC. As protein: CASSLSGGSRYEQYF.

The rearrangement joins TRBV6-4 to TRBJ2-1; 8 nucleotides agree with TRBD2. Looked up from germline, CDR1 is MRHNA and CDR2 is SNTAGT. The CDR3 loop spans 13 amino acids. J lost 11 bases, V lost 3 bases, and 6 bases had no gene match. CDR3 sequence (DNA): TGTGCCAGCAGTGAGCAAAGCGGGAGCCAGCAGTTCTTC. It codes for CASSEQSGSQQFF.

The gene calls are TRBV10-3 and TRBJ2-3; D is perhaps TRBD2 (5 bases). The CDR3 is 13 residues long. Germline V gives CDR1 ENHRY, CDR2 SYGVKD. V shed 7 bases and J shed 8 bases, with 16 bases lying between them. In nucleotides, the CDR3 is TGTGCCATCACTACTAGTGAGGATTTTACGCAGTATTTT. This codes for CAITTSEDFTQYF.

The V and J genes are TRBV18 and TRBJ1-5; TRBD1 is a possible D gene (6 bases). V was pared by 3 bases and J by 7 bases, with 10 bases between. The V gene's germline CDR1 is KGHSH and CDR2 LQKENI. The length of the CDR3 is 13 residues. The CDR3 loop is CASSPVDSQPQHF. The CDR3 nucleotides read TGTGCCAGCTCACCCGTGGACAGCCAGCCCCAGCATTTT. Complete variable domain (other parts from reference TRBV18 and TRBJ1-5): NAGVMQNPRHLVRRRGQEARLRCSPMKGHSHVYWYRQLPEEGLKFMVYLQKENIIDESGMPKERFSAEFPKEGPSILRIQQVVRGDSAAYFCASSPVDSQPQHFGDGTRLSIL.